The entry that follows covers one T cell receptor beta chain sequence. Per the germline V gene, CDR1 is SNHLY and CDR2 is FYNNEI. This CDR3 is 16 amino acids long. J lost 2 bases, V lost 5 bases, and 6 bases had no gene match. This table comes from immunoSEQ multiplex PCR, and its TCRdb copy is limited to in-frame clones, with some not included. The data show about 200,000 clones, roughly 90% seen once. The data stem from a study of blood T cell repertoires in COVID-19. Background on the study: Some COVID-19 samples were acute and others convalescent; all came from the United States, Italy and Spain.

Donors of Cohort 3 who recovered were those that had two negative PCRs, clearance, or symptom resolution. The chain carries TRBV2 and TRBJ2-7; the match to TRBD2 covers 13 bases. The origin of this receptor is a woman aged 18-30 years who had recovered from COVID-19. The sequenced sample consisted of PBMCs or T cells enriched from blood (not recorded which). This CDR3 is CASSTPGLAGTYEQYF. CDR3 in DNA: TGTGCCAGCAGTACACCGGGACTAGCGGGGACCTACGAGCAGTACTTC.